This passage covers 12 T cell receptor beta chains from one sample sequenced in a study of molecular identifiers for immune sequencing clone quantification. One entry per CDR3 protein results from TCRdb running MiXCR on the PCR reads. The data contain a few hundred thousand distinct CDR3 sequences, under 25% of them seen just once; the ten biggest clones take up 0.74%. What was sequenced was naive CD8+ T cells from blood, with Jurkat cell RNA spiked in. Subset of the sample: FACS-sorted CD8+CD4-CCR7+CD45RA+ naive T cells. The receptor source for this set is a human donor in good health. Some libraries in this study had Jurkat cell RNA spiked in.

The chain employs TRBV27 and TRBJ2-7; TRBD2 agrees at 9 bases. This CDR3 region has 13 residues. The J segment lost 3 bases and the V segment lost 6 bases, leaving 3 bases of the junction unmatched. Germline V gene sequence: CDR1 MNHEY, CDR2 SMNVEV (reference sequence). The CDR3 here is CASSVSGSYEQYF. The CDR3 DNA follows: TGTGCCAGCAGCGTTAGCGGGAGCTACGAGCAGTACTTC.

This clonotype was found a few times. V usage is TRBV18 and J usage is TRBJ2-7, with TRBD2 matching 8 bases. CDR3 length equals 14 residues. Germline V lookup: CDR1 KGHSH, CDR2 LQKENI. V lost 3 bases, J lost 3 bases, and 4 bases stayed unmatched. CDR3: CASSPSGGLYEQYF. The DNA of the CDR3 is TGTGCCAGCTCACCCAGCGGGGGCCTCTACGAGCAGTACTTC.

In regard to this clonotype: The junction departs from the called germline gene at one end, perhaps through a read error. V gene TRBV7-2 combines with J gene TRBJ2-3, with 7 bases aligning to TRBD2. Germline CDR1 reads SGHTA; CDR2 reads FQGNSA. This CDR3 has 16 amino acids. The CDR3 here is CARSPARTRPSDTQYF. In DNA, the CDR3 is TGTGCCCGCAGCCCGGCCAGGACTAGGCCCTCAGATACGCAGTATTTT.

The chain combines TRBV7-9 with TRBJ1-1, with D possibly TRBD1 on 5 matching bases. The CDR3 length is 14 residues. V was trimmed by 1 base and J by 3 bases, leaving 9 bases between them. Germline assignment: CDR1 SEHNR and CDR2 FQNEAQ (reference sequence). CDR3 bases: TGTGCCAGCAGCTTAGTTAGAGGGGACACTGAAGCTTTCTTT. Encoded protein: CASSLVRGDTEAFF.

The chain employs TRBV24-1 and TRBJ2-5, with 9 bases that match TRBD2. V was clipped by 5 bases and J by 1 base; unmatched bases: 4. CDR1 and CDR2 from the germline V gene are KGHDR and SFDVKD. CDR3 length: 15 amino acids. As DNA, the CDR3 is TGTGCCACCAGTGGCCGGACTAGCGTCCAAGAGACCCAGTACTTC. Protein: CATSGRTSVQETQYF.

This clonotype was seen repeatedly, ten times or more. The chain is built from TRBV11-2 and TRBJ2-3; D unclear. V was trimmed by 1 base and J by 0 bases, leaving 2 bases between them. Germline CDR1 SGHAT, CDR2 FQNNGV. This CDR3 has 13 residues. The CDR3 coding sequence is TGTGCCAGCAGCTTAGTCAGCACAGATACGCAGTATTTT. Amino acids: CASSLVSTDTQYF. Full variable domain (outside the CDR3, taken from reference TRBV11-2 and TRBJ2-3): EAGVAQSPRYKIIEKRQSVAFWCNPISGHATLYWYQQILGQGPKLLIQFQNNGVVDDSQLPKDRFSAERLKGVDSTLKIQPAKLEDSAVYLCASSLVSTDTQYFGPGTRLTVL.

Notes on this clonotype: A much larger clone differs by one base, so this may be a read error. The V call is TRBV29-1, the J call TRBJ2-2; D not certain. Germline CDR1 SQVTM, CDR2 ANQGSEA. The V and J ends lost 3 bases and 4 bases respectively, with 9 bases between them. The CDR3 has 13 residues. In DNA, the CDR3 is TGCAGCGTTGAGGTCGTAATCACCGGGGAGCTGTTTTTT. Its protein is CSVEVVITGELFF.

This clonotype was recorded many times. The V and J genes are TRBV28 and TRBJ2-1; D possibly uses TRBD1 or TRBD2 (5 bases each). The CDR3 covers 16 residues. V lost 1 base, J lost 7 bases, and 17 bases lay in between. Germline lookup yields CDR1 MDHEN and CDR2 SYDVKM. The CDR3: CASSLYGDRGPNEQFF. CDR3 bases: TGTGCCAGCAGTTTATACGGGGACCGTGGCCCTAATGAGCAGTTCTTC.

This clonotype was detected only once. One base away lies a much larger clone, so this may be a sequencing read error. The CDR3 ends on some other residue instead of the conserved phenylalanine or tryptophan, so this is likely a read error. The V and J genes are TRBV28 and TRBJ2-5, with a possible D match to TRBD1 (7 bases). V was trimmed by 3 bases and J by 10 bases, leaving 12 bases between them. The CDR3 has 12 amino acids. Germline V CDR1 and CDR2: MDHEN, SYDVKM. Here the CDR3 DNA reads TGTGCCAGCAGTTTCAGGGGGGCGATCCAGTACCTC. This gives the protein CASSFRGAIQYL.

This clonotype turned up a few times. CDR3 bases: TGTGCCAGCAGTTATAGTCCAGGGATCACAGATACGCAGTATTTT. This gives the protein CASSYSPGITDTQYF. V gene TRBV6-2 or TRBV6-3 combines with J gene TRBJ2-3; D perhaps matches TRBD1 (5 bases). The germline V gene encodes CDR1 MNHEY and CDR2 SVGEGT. CDR3 length: 15 residues. V was cut by 3 bases and J by 2 bases, with 12 bases left in between.

About this clonotype itself: This may come from a read error, since a much larger clone is one base off. Since the CDR3 does not end with the conserved phenylalanine or tryptophan, this likely comes from a read error. This chain links TRBV28 with TRBJ2-7, with 8 bases identical to TRBD2. J was trimmed by 4 bases and V by 6 bases; bases with no gene match: 17. The CDR3 has 17 residues. Germline assignment: CDR1 MDHEN and CDR2 SYDVKM. The DNA for the CDR3 is TGTGCCAGCAGCCAACCTTCTAGCGGGCACGCTGTTTACGAGCAGTACTCC. Translated: CASSQPSSGHAVYEQYS.

The gene calls are TRBV27 and TRBJ2-6, with D hard to call. Germline CDR1 MNHEY, CDR2 SMNVEV (reference sequence). The germline V and J ends were trimmed by 1 base and 0 bases, with 13 bases remaining between them. The length of the CDR3 is 18 residues. This chain's CDR3 is CASSLLARSRSGANVLTF. The CDR3 DNA is TGTGCCAGCAGTTTATTGGCCAGGTCCCGCTCTGGGGCCAACGTCCTGACTTTC.